Listed below are T cell receptor beta chains from one sample, sequenced in a study of blood T cell repertoires in COVID-19. Sequencing was performed with immunoSEQ multiplex PCR; in TCRdb, only in-frame clones are kept and a portion is missing. The table has about 69,000 clones, around 90% seen once. Sequencing was carried out using peripheral blood. These receptors were collected from a man in his fifties with acute or convalescent COVID-19. The CDR3 runs from the conserved cysteine through the conserved F or W. Fields, in order: CDR3 DNA, CDR3 protein, D gene, V gene, J gene, CDR3 length, clone size. A D gene is named only where the DNA matches it firmly. A clone size is listed for some rows: how often the clone was seen (once, few, many), or a class if it is expanded.

CDR3nt: TGTGCCAGCAGCTTGGGAAGAGCTGGAAACACCATATATTTT; CDR3aa: CASSLGRAGNTIYF; d_gene: .; v_gene: TRBV5-5; j_gene: TRBJ1-3; len: 14; abundance: .
CDR3nt: TGTGCCAGCAGCCTCAAGACAGGGATCCAAGAGACCCAGTACTTC; CDR3aa: CASSLKTGIQETQYF; d_gene: TRBD1; v_gene: TRBV11-2; j_gene: TRBJ2-5; len: 15; abundance: few
CDR3nt: TGTGCCAGCAGCTTGTTGGCAATTAACTATGGCTACACCTTC; CDR3aa: CASSLLAINYGYTF; d_gene: .; v_gene: TRBV5-6; j_gene: TRBJ1-2; len: 14; abundance: .
CDR3nt: TGCAGTGCTACCCTAGGTGTCGAGCAGTACTTC; CDR3aa: CSATLGVEQYF; d_gene: .; v_gene: TRBV20-1; j_gene: TRBJ2-7; len: 11; abundance: .
CDR3nt: TGTGCCAGCAGTGAAGCGGGCAGGTCGTACACCATATATTTT; CDR3aa: CASSEAGRSYTIYF; d_gene: .; v_gene: TRBV25-1; j_gene: TRBJ1-3; len: 14; abundance: .
CDR3nt: TGTGCCAGCAGCCAAAGGGGGGGTCGCGAAAAACTGTTTTTT; CDR3aa: CASSQRGGREKLFF; d_gene: .; v_gene: TRBV9; j_gene: TRBJ1-4; len: 14; abundance: .
CDR3nt: TGTGCCAGCAGCTGGCGGACTAGAAGAAACCGGACCCAGTACTTC; CDR3aa: CASSWRTRRNRTQYF; d_gene: TRBD2; v_gene: TRBV3-1/TRBV3-2; j_gene: TRBJ2-5; len: 15; abundance: .
CDR3nt: TGTGCCAGCAGGGCCGACAGGGGAATAAACACCATATATTTT; CDR3aa: CASRADRGINTIYF; d_gene: TRBD1; v_gene: TRBV2; j_gene: TRBJ1-3; len: 14; abundance: .
CDR3nt: TGCAGCACTCGAGGGGGCCTGAACACTGAAGCTTTCTTT; CDR3aa: CSTRGGLNTEAFF; d_gene: TRBD1; v_gene: TRBV29-1; j_gene: TRBJ1-1; len: 13; abundance: few
CDR3nt: TGTGCCAGCAGCGCGGGACTAGCGACCTACAATGAGCAGTTCTTC; CDR3aa: CASSAGLATYNEQFF; d_gene: TRBD2; v_gene: TRBV11-2; j_gene: TRBJ2-1; len: 15; abundance: .